This TCR beta chain is drawn from a study of T cells after yellow fever vaccination. Study conclusions and caveats: Overall, a small share of clonotypes was seen in both CD4 and CD8 compartments. Subsequent booster samples again held most clones from primary vaccination (96% CD4, roughly 90% CD8).

UMIs and a universal primer site were added when TCR cDNA was made by 5'RACE template switching. TCRdb re-called the 5' RACE reads through MiXCR, storing one row per CDR3 protein. The sample includes over 300,000 distinct CDR3 sequences, roughly 7% of them seen just once. The CDR3 extends over 12 amino acids. Trimming took 10 bases from V and 4 from J; bases not matched to a gene: 5. Germline CDR1 is MDHEN and CDR2 is SYDVKM. This clonotype was seen a few times. Its antigen remains unknown. Material: PBMCs, obtained about 49 days after the first yellow fever vaccination. The chain combines TRBV28 with TRBJ2-5, with TRBD2 matching 8 bases. The TCR originated in a man aged 18 to 30 who received the YFV17D yellow fever vaccine. The CDR3 nucleotides read TGTGCCACCCATAGCGGGGTAGAGACCCAGTACTTC. It codes for CATHSGVETQYF.